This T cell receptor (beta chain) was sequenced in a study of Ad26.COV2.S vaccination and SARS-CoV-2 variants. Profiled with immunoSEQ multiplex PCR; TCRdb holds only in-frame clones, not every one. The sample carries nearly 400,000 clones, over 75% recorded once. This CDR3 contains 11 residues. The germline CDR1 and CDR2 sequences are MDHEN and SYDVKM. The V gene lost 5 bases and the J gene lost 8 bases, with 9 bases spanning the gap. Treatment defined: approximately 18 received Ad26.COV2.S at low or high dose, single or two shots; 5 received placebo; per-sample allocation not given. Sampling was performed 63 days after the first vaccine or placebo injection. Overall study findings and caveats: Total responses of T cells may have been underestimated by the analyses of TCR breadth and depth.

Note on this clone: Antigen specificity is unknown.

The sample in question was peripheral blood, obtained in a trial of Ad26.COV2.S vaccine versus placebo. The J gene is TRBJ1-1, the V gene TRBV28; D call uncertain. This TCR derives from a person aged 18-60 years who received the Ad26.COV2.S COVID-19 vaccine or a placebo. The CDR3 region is CASSRPHEAFF. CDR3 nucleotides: TGTGCCAGCAGTCGCCCCCACGAAGCTTTCTTT.